Listed below are T cell receptor beta chains from one sample, sequenced in a study of T cells after yellow fever vaccination. MiXCR, run by TCRdb on the 5' RACE reads, gives a single entry per CDR3 protein. The table lists roughly 500,000 distinct CDR3 sequences, roughly a fifth of them singletons, with over 11% in the top ten. Sequencing was performed on PBMCs, taken 15 days after the yellow fever booster vaccination. Receptors originate from a man aged 25 to 45 who received the YFV17D yellow fever vaccine. Each CDR3 is given with its conserved first and last residue. Each record gives: D gene, clone size, J gene, V gene, CDR3 protein, CDR3 DNA. The D gene is left open where the match is weak. For some rows the clone size is stated as once, few or many, or as a class when expanded; others skip it.

TRBD1	NA	TRBJ2-7	TRBV14	CASSTRDSSYEQYF	TGTGCCAGCAGCACCCGGGACAGCTCCTACGAGCAGTACTTC
TRBD2	few	TRBJ2-1	TRBV20-1	CSARDAGASGSNEQFF	TGCAGTGCTAGGGACGCCGGGGCTAGCGGGAGCAATGAGCAGTTCTTC
TRBD2	NA	TRBJ2-1	TRBV7-2	CASSKPGLGFYNEQFF	TGTGCCAGCAGCAAACCGGGACTAGGTTTTTACAATGAGCAGTTCTTC
NA	once	TRBJ2-6	TRBV5-1	CASSPNPDSGANVLTF	TGCGCCAGCAGTCCCAACCCCGATTCCGGGGCCAACGTCCTGACTTTC
TRBD1	NA	TRBJ2-7	TRBV29-1	CSVVRDRSLYEQYF	TGCAGCGTTGTCCGGGACAGGAGCCTCTACGAGCAGTACTTC
NA	few	TRBJ1-1	TRBV28	CASSPPHQNTEAFF	TGTGCCAGCAGCCCCCCCCACCAGAACACTGAAGCTTTCTTT
TRBD2	NA	TRBJ2-1	TRBV20-1	CSALSSGSPYNEQFF	TGCAGTGCCTTGTCTAGCGGGAGCCCCTACAATGAGCAGTTCTTC
TRBD2	few	TRBJ2-1	TRBV15	CATSSHVSGINEQFF	TGTGCCACCAGCAGTCACGTTAGCGGGATCAATGAGCAGTTCTTC
TRBD1	NA	TRBJ2-7	TRBV20-1	CSAREFGQGASEQYF	TGCAGTGCTAGAGAATTTGGGCAGGGGGCAAGTGAGCAGTACTTC
TRBD2	few	TRBJ2-1	TRBV24-1	CATSVSGGGPEQFF	TGTGCCACCAGTGTTAGCGGGGGCGGGCCTGAGCAGTTCTTC
NA	few	TRBJ2-3	TRBV7-2	CASSSGLGPDTQYF	TGTGCCAGCAGCTCAGGACTTGGACCAGATACGCAGTATTTT
TRBD1	NA	TRBJ1-4	TRBV9	CASSVDGQGGEKLFF	TGTGCCAGCAGCGTAGACGGACAGGGTGGTGAAAAACTGTTTTTT
NA	NA	TRBJ2-7	TRBV6-1	CASTSSASAYEQYF	TGTGCCAGCACATCTAGCGCCTCAGCCTACGAGCAGTACTTC
NA	few	TRBJ2-2	TRBV29-1	CSVDGAGGELFF	TGCAGCGTTGATGGGGCTGGCGGGGAGCTGTTTTTT
NA	few	TRBJ1-1	TRBV6-1	CASRAYASQAEAFF	TGTGCCAGCAGAGCTTACGCCTCCCAGGCTGAAGCTTTCTTT
TRBD2	few	TRBJ2-2	TRBV6-5	CASSSVVAGAGELFF	TGTGCCAGCAGTTCTGTGGTAGCGGGAGCCGGGGAGCTGTTTTTT
NA	NA	TRBJ2-1	TRBV20-1	CSADRGYNEQFF	TGCAGTGCCGACCGGGGTTACAATGAGCAGTTCTTC
TRBD1	NA	TRBJ1-2	TRBV15	CATSRDKAGGLGYTF	TGTGCCACCAGCAGAGATAAGGCAGGGGGCCTAGGCTACACCTTC
NA	few	TRBJ2-5	TRBV7-2	CASSLGGRLRETQYF	TGTGCCAGCAGCTTAGGGGGTAGGCTGCGGGAGACCCAGTACTTC
NA	few	TRBJ2-7	TRBV20-1	CSATDRYPYEQYF	TGCAGTGCTACGGACAGATATCCCTACGAGCAGTACTTC
NA	few	TRBJ2-7	TRBV6-5	CASSYGAPDEQYF	TGTGCCAGCAGTTACGGGGCCCCTGACGAGCAGTACTTC
TRBD1	NA	TRBJ2-3	TRBV7-6	CASSSGQGGDTQYF	TGTGCCAGCAGCTCAGGACAGGGGGGGGATACGCAGTATTTT
NA	NA	TRBJ2-2	TRBV4-3	CASSPVIDTGELFF	TGCGCCAGCAGCCCCGTTATAGACACCGGGGAGCTGTTTTTT
NA	few	TRBJ2-5	TRBV5-1	CASSTRPGIVVETQYF	TGCGCCAGCAGCACGAGACCCGGGATCGTTGTTGAGACCCAGTACTTC
TRBD2	NA	TRBJ2-1	TRBV24-1	CATSDSPGLAHNEQFF	TGTGCCACCAGTGATTCACCGGGACTAGCGCACAATGAGCAGTTCTTC
NA	NA	TRBJ2-3	TRBV28	CASSSSLTDTQYF	TGTGCCAGCAGTTCCTCCCTCACAGATACGCAGTATTTT
TRBD2	few	TRBJ2-1	TRBV7-9	CASSPTSTSGYNEQFF	TGTGCCAGCAGCCCGACTTCGACTAGCGGATACAATGAGCAGTTCTTC
TRBD1	NA	TRBJ2-1	TRBV5-4	CASTGQGYYNEQFF	TGTGCCAGTACTGGACAGGGTTATTACAATGAGCAGTTCTTC
NA	NA	TRBJ1-1	TRBV12-3/TRBV12-4	CASSRPFTEAFF	TGTGCCAGCAGCCGACCGTTTACTGAAGCTTTCTTT
TRBD1	NA	TRBJ2-1	TRBV6-1	CASSGQGGTYYEQFF	TGTGCCAGCAGTGGACAGGGGGGAACTTACTATGAGCAGTTCTTC
NA	many	TRBJ2-6	TRBV28	CASRGSGANVLTF	TGTGCCAGCAGGGGCTCTGGGGCCAACGTCCTGACTTTC
NA	NA	TRBJ2-3	TRBV29-1	CSVEAGQATDTQYF	TGCAGCGTTGAGGCTGGACAAGCCACAGATACGCAGTATTTT
NA	NA	TRBJ1-1	TRBV20-1	CSAPGPLNTEAFF	TGCAGTGCTCCTGGACCGCTGAACACTGAAGCTTTCTTT
NA	NA	TRBJ2-7	TRBV18	CASSPGDLLNLRPYEQYF	TGTGCCAGCTCACCCGGGGACCTACTTAACCTAAGGCCCTACGAGCAGTACTTC
NA	NA	TRBJ2-7	TRBV4-3	CASSQEGRSPYEQYF	TGCGCCAGCAGCCAAGAGGGCAGGTCTCCCTACGAGCAGTACTTC
NA	NA	TRBJ2-7	TRBV20-1	CSATRTAWEQYF	TGCAGTGCTACCCGGACGGCCTGGGAGCAGTACTTC
TRBD1	NA	TRBJ2-3	TRBV2	CASTADRGASDTQYF	TGTGCCAGCACCGCCGACAGGGGAGCCTCAGATACGCAGTATTTT
NA	many	TRBJ2-7	TRBV20-1	CSARLKSWDEQYF	TGCAGTGCTAGATTGAAGAGTTGGGACGAGCAGTACTTC
TRBD2	NA	TRBJ2-3	TRBV19	CASSLRSGGSPDTQYF	TGTGCCAGTAGCCTCCGGAGCGGGGGCTCGCCCGATACGCAGTATTTT
TRBD2	few	TRBJ2-7	TRBV28	CASRGTSGLSYEQYF	TGTGCCAGCAGAGGGACTAGCGGGCTCTCCTACGAGCAGTACTTC
TRBD2	few	TRBJ2-1	TRBV6-1	CATQDATLAENNEQFF	TGTGCCACCCAAGACGCCACACTAGCGGAGAACAATGAGCAGTTCTTC
TRBD2	NA	TRBJ2-2	TRBV7-9	CASSLGLAGAEELFF	TGTGCCAGCAGCTTAGGACTAGCGGGAGCTGAGGAGCTGTTTTTT
NA	few	TRBJ1-2	TRBV6-5	CASSYLREGLTGYTF	TGTGCCAGCAGTTACTTGCGGGAGGGGTTAACCGGCTACACCTTC
NA	few	TRBJ1-5	TRBV15	CATTGLTNQPQHF	TGTGCCACCACGGGACTGACTAATCAGCCCCAGCATTTT
NA	NA	TRBJ1-1	TRBV29-1	CSVDLFANTEAFF	TGCAGCGTTGACCTCTTTGCAAACACTGAAGCTTTCTTT
NA	few	TRBJ2-6	TRBV7-6	CASSLVILRAALLPLSGANVLTF	TGTGCCAGCAGCTTAGTAATTCTTCGGGCAGCTCTTCTTCCTCTCTCTGGGGCCAACGTCCTGACTTTC
NA	NA	TRBJ2-7	TRBV12-3/TRBV12-4	CASSRSDVDGYEQYF	TGTGCCAGCAGTCGCTCTGACGTGGACGGATACGAGCAGTACTTC
NA	few	TRBJ2-4	TRBV20-1	CSARLRGAKNIQYF	TGCAGTGCTAGATTGAGGGGAGCCAAAAACATTCAGTACTTC
TRBD2	NA	TRBJ2-2	TRBV6-1	CASRAGTSVDTGELFF	TGTGCCAGCAGGGCCGGGACTAGCGTTGACACCGGGGAGCTGTTTTTT
NA	few	TRBJ2-1	TRBV7-2	CASSLGSPGINEQFF	TGTGCCAGCAGCTTAGGCAGTCCAGGTATCAATGAGCAGTTCTTC
NA	few	TRBJ1-1	TRBV7-3	CASSPGPRGTEAFF	TGTGCCAGCAGCCCCGGACCCCGGGGCACTGAAGCTTTCTTT